The 5 T cell receptor beta chains in this list originate from one sample, sequenced in a study of T cell responses to AZD1222 COVID-19 vaccine. Profiled with immunoSEQ multiplex PCR; TCRdb holds only in-frame clones, not every one. The profile covers roughly 97,000 clones, with about nine tenths appearing a single time and roughly 20% taken by the ten largest. This sample comprised peripheral blood, obtained on day 0 of AZD1222 vaccination. These receptors were taken from an adult in good health.

V gene TRBV5-1 combines with J gene TRBJ2-7; the D gene could be TRBD1 or TRBD2 (5 bases each). This CDR3 comprises 15 residues. V dropped 0 bases and J dropped 0 bases, with 10 bases sitting between them. Germline loops: CDR1 SGHRS, CDR2 YFSETQ. Here the CDR3 DNA reads TGCGCCAGCAGCTTGGGGCCAGGGAGCTCCTACGAGCAGTACTTC. It translates to CASSLGPGSSYEQYF. The full variable domain, completed using reference TRBV5-1 and TRBJ2-7, is KAGVTQTPRYLIKTRGQQVTLSCSPISGHRSVSWYQQTPGQGLQFLFEYFSETQRNKGNFPGRFSGRQFSNSRSEMNVSTLELGDSALYLCASSLGPGSSYEQYFGPGTRLTVT.

This chain connects TRBV5-4 to TRBJ2-1; weak D call: TRBD2 (5 bases). From germline, CDR1 is SGHNT and CDR2 YYREEE (reference sequence). V lost 4 bases and J lost 4, with 15 bases in between. The CDR3 sequence is 15 residues long. This CDR3 is CASSPLSGLYNEQFF. The CDR3 nucleotides read TGTGCCAGCAGCCCCCTAAGCGGCCTATACAATGAGCAGTTCTTC.

The count of this clone is one. V usage is TRBV4-1 and J usage is TRBJ2-1; D possibly corresponds to TRBD1 (6 bases). Deletions cut 4 bases from V and 8 bases from J, with 9 bases between. Germline-derived CDR1 and CDR2 are MGHRA and YSYEKL. This CDR3 is 12 amino acids long. The CDR3 nucleotides read TGCGCCAGCAGCCGTACAGGGTATGAGCAGTTCTTC. This translates into CASSRTGYEQFF.

The chain employs TRBV6-5 and TRBJ2-7; 11 bases agree with TRBD2. The length of the CDR3 is 14 residues. With V trimmed by 7 bases and J by 4 bases, 6 bases remained unmatched. Germline loops: CDR1 MNHEY, CDR2 SVGAGI. CDR3 coding DNA: TGTGCCAGCATTCCACTAGCGGGGGTATACGAGCAGTACTTC. Its protein product is CASIPLAGVYEQYF.

This clone occurred a few times. The chain carries TRBV14 and TRBJ1-5, with D unclear. The CDR3 loop spans 12 amino acids. The germline V and J ends were trimmed by 7 bases and 2 bases, with 6 bases remaining between them. CDR1 and CDR2 (germline): SGHDN, FVKESK. The CDR3 DNA follows: TGTGCCAGCATTGGGGGCAATCAGCCCCAGCATTTT. Residues: CASIGGNQPQHF. The whole variable domain, filled in from reference TRBV14 and TRBJ1-5, reads EAGVTQFPSHSVIEKGQTVTLRCDPISGHDNLYWYRRVMGKEIKFLLHFVKESKQDESGMPNNRFLAERTGGTYSTLKVQPAELEDSGVYFCASIGGNQPQHFGDGTRLSIL.